The rows below give T cell receptor beta chains drawn from one sample of a study of T cell responses to AZD1222 COVID-19 vaccine. Profiling relied on immunoSEQ multiplex PCR, and the TCRdb table lists in-frame clones only, not all of them. The table lists about 81,000 clones, about 91% of them singletons. The sample was peripheral blood, taken 28 days after the second AZD1222 dose. The receptors shown here come from an adult who received the AZD1222 COVID-19 vaccine. Both conserved end residues are part of each CDR3. D genes are given only for firm matches. Expanded clones get a size class; other rows say once, few or many, or leave the size out.

J gene	clone size	V gene	D gene	CDR3 DNA	CDR3 protein
TRBJ2-7	once	TRBV6-6	TRBD1	TGTGCCAGCAGTTACGCGGACAGGGGAGGCTACGAGCAGTACTTC	CASSYADRGGYEQYF
TRBJ2-7	NA	TRBV7-2	NA	TGTGCCAGCAGCTTAGCAGCCTCCATTTACGAGCAGTACTTC	CASSLAASIYEQYF
TRBJ2-1	few	TRBV7-8	TRBD2	TGTGCCAGCAGCGCATATCCGGGACTAGCGGGAGGAACGGCTAATGAGCAGTTCTTC	CASSAYPGLAGGTANEQFF
TRBJ2-2	NA	TRBV25-1	NA	TGTGCCAGCACGGGACCTCTGAACGGGGAGCTGTTTTTT	CASTGPLNGELFF
TRBJ1-1	NA	TRBV7-2	NA	TGTGCCAGCAGCTCACAGGGTAACACTGAAGCTTTCTTT	CASSSQGNTEAFF
TRBJ2-2	NA	TRBV12-3/TRBV12-4	NA	TGTGCCAGCAGTTTTTTGTCGGGCGGGGAGCTGTTTTTT	CASSFLSGGELFF
TRBJ2-2	NA	TRBV7-8	TRBD2	TGTGCCAGCAGCTTAGGAGTCGGACTAGCGGGTTACACCGGGGAGCTGTTTTTT	CASSLGVGLAGYTGELFF
TRBJ1-2	NA	TRBV30	NA	TGTGCCTGCTCTCCTGGGCATGGCTACACCTTC	CACSPGHGYTF
TRBJ2-3	NA	TRBV29-1	NA	TGCAGCCACTCCACAGATACGCAGTATTTT	CSHSTDTQYF
TRBJ1-1	once	TRBV14	NA	TGTGCCAGCAGCCCAACGAAGGCAGGGGAACTATTTAGGAACACTGAAGCTTTCTTT	CASSPTKAGELFRNTEAFF
TRBJ1-2	NA	TRBV15	NA	TGTGCCACCAGCAGAGATCAGCCCGGCCTCATCTATGGCTACACCTTC	CATSRDQPGLIYGYTF
TRBJ2-5	NA	TRBV19	TRBD1	TGTGCCAGTATAGATCCCAGGGGGTTTATGGAGACCCAGTACTTC	CASIDPRGFMETQYF
TRBJ2-7	NA	TRBV7-6	TRBD1	TGTGCCAGCAGCGTCGGGACAGGGTTGTGGGAGCAGTACTTC	CASSVGTGLWEQYF
TRBJ1-1	once	TRBV4-1	NA	TGCGCCAGCAGCCAAGATGTTTCGGCAGGGCGGACTGAAGCTTTCTTT	CASSQDVSAGRTEAFF
TRBJ2-7	NA	TRBV20-1	NA	TGCAGTGCCCACGGTTCCGAGCAGTACTTC	CSAHGSEQYF
TRBJ1-2	NA	TRBV2	NA	TGTGCCAGCGCGAGCATAAACTATGGCTACACCTTC	CASASINYGYTF